The 19 T cell receptor beta chains listed next were all sequenced from one sample in a study of blood T cell repertoires in COVID-19. Produced via immunoSEQ multiplex PCR; TCRdb's table is partial and in-frame only. The sample shows roughly 250,000 clones, 84% of them seen only once. The sequenced material came from peripheral blood. These receptors all come from a human donor in a cohort sampled during active COVID-19.

J is TRBJ1-2 and V is TRBV19; D unclear. The CDR3 totals 12 residues. The V gene lost 5 bases and the J gene lost 4 bases, with 8 bases spanning the gap. Germline-derived CDR1 and CDR2 are LNHDA and SQIVND (reference sequence). Here the CDR3 reads CASSPRSYGYTF. In DNA, the CDR3 is TGTGCCAGTAGTCCAAGGAGCTATGGCTACACCTTC.

The V call is TRBV28, the J call TRBJ2-4; 10 nucleotides align to TRBD1. This CDR3 is built from 15 residues. Germline V gives CDR1 MDHEN, CDR2 SYDVKM. Losses at the gene ends were 5 bases for V and 7 bases for J; bases not matched to a gene: 8. CDR3 loop: CASSPTTGGNNIQYF. CDR3 coding DNA: TGTGCCAGCAGTCCGACGACAGGGGGCAATAACATTCAGTACTTC.

The chain recombines TRBV4-1 with TRBJ1-4, with 12 bases that match TRBD1. Germline V gene sequence: CDR1 MGHRA, CDR2 YSYEKL. Trimming cost V 4 bases and J 1 base; bases outside gene matches: 7. This CDR3 spans 18 amino acids. This CDR3 is CASSPRGTGGETNEKLFF. CDR3 coding DNA: TGCGCCAGCAGCCCGCGCGGGACAGGGGGCGAAACTAATGAAAAACTGTTTTTT.

The gene calls are TRBV24-1 and TRBJ2-3, with 9 positions matching TRBD2. V shed 4 bases and J 5 bases; nucleotides not matched to a gene: 9. The CDR3 extends over 16 amino acids. Germline V CDR1 and CDR2: KGHDR, SFDVKD. The CDR3 nucleotides read TGTGCCACCAGTGACCCGGAAAGCGGGGGGAGAGATACGCAGTATTTT. It yields the protein CATSDPESGGRDTQYF.

The genes are TRBV5-1 and TRBJ1-1; the D is unclear. Germline V gives CDR1 SGHRS, CDR2 YFSETQ. The CDR3 has 14 residues. Trimming took off 1 base at V and 1 base at J, with 8 bases between the two ends. The CDR3 region is CASSLIAKNTEAFF. The CDR3 DNA reads TGCGCCAGCAGCTTGATAGCTAAGAACACTGAAGCTTTCTTT.

This clone was seen just once. The chain uses TRBV29-1 and TRBJ2-5, with 7 bases identical to TRBD1. V lost 7 bases to trimming and J lost 2 bases; unmatched junction nucleotides: 10. This CDR3 region has 14 residues. Per germline, CDR1 SQVTM and CDR2 ANQGSEA. CDR3 residues: CSGIRDSEQETQYF. CDR3 DNA: TGCAGCGGGATCCGGGACAGCGAGCAAGAGACCCAGTACTTC.

This clone was seen just once. CDR3 sequence: CASSLGLTHGYTF. The CDR3 nucleotides read TGTGCCAGCAGCCTAGGCCTTACACATGGCTACACCTTC. The J gene is TRBJ1-2, the V gene TRBV5-4; D ambiguous. Germline CDR1 is SGHNT and CDR2 is YYREEE (reference sequence). This CDR3 contains 13 residues. Between the trimmed V and J ends, which lost 4 bases and 6 bases, there was a span of 13 bases.

To note about this clone: A read error may account for a junction end that differs from germline. The chain joins TRBV7-7 to TRBJ2-1, with 8 bases lining up with TRBD2. The CDR3 is made up of 16 amino acids. In germline, CDR1 is SSHAT, CDR2 FNYEAQ (reference sequence). The CDR3 reads CASSLAAAGAYNEQFF. The DNA for the CDR3 is TGTGCTAGCAGCTTAGCGGCAGCGGGAGCTTACAATGAGCAGTTCTTC.

This chain uses TRBV11-2 with TRBJ2-3; possible D gene TRBD2, 5 bases. The V and J ends lost 10 bases and 1 base respectively, with 15 bases between them. The CDR3 runs to 14 residues. Germline V CDR1 and CDR2: SGHAT, FQNNGV. This CDR3 reads CATGVAGGTDTQYF. In DNA form, the CDR3 reads TGTGCCACTGGGGTGGCGGGCGGCACAGATACGCAGTATTTT.

CDR3 sequence: CASSKGKTWTGRNTEAFF. The DNA of the CDR3 is TGTGCCAGTAGTAAAGGAAAGACTTGGACAGGGAGAAACACTGAAGCTTTCTTT. The chain couples TRBV19 to TRBJ1-1; TRBD1 matches at 8 bases. The germline V gene has CDR1 LNHDA and CDR2 SQIVND (reference sequence). The CDR3 has 18 amino acids. The V gene end was trimmed by 4 bases and the J gene end by 2 bases; junction bases not matched to a gene: 15.

CDR3 nucleotides: TGCGCCAGCAGCTGGACTAGCGGGGGGACCCGGGTTGAGCAGTTCTTC. Translated: CASSWTSGGTRVEQFF. The chain couples TRBV5-1 to TRBJ2-1, with TRBD2 matching over 14 bases. Germline trimming cut 3 bases from V and 9 bases from J; bases unmatched to any gene: 8. Germline CDR1 SGHRS, CDR2 YFSETQ. CDR3 length: 16 amino acids.

The chain joins TRBV13 to TRBJ2-7, with 11 bases matching TRBD2. After removal of 4 bases from V and 4 bases from J, the junction contained 0 bases not matched to a gene. The germline V gene encodes CDR1 PRHDT and CDR2 FYEKMQ (reference sequence). The CDR3 is 13 amino acids. The CDR3 region is CASSSSGGYEQYF. The CDR3 coding sequence is TGTGCCAGCAGCTCTAGCGGGGGGTACGAGCAGTACTTC.

The gene calls are TRBV6-5 and TRBJ1-5; no firm D call. The V gene's germline CDR1 is MNHEY and CDR2 SVGAGI. The ends were cut back, 6 bases at V and 3 bases at J, with 9 bases in the middle. CDR3 length: 13 residues. Here the CDR3 reads CASRAGNNQPQHF. CDR3 in DNA: TGTGCCAGCAGGGCAGGTAACAATCAGCCCCAGCATTTT.

There are many counts of this clone. The V gene is TRBV14, the J gene TRBJ2-5; TRBD2 is a possible D gene (5 bases). The length of the CDR3 is 13 residues. With 5 bases removed from V and 9 bases from J, the gap between germline ends came to 16 bases. Per the germline V gene, CDR1 is SGHDN and CDR2 is FVKESK. The DNA for the CDR3 is TGTGCCAGCAGCTCTCAGTTAACCGGGGCCCAGTACTTC. It codes for CASSSQLTGAQYF.

This chain joins TRBV4-1 and TRBJ1-6; 9 bases are shared with TRBD1. The CDR3 contains 15 residues. V was pared by 1 base and J by 8 bases, with 3 bases of the junction left unmatched. Germline-derived CDR1 and CDR2 are MGHRA and YSYEKL. CDR3 in amino acids: CASSQGGQGHSPLHF. As DNA, the CDR3 is TGCGCCAGCAGCCAAGGGGGACAGGGCCATTCACCCCTCCACTTT.

Only a few counts were recorded for this clone. V and J are TRBV6-6 and TRBJ1-2, with 8 bases fitting TRBD1. The CDR3 runs to 14 residues. The ends lost 2 bases at V and 5 bases at J; junction bases unmatched: 4. CDR1 is MNHNY and CDR2 is SVGAGI in the germline V gene (reference sequence). CDR3 in amino acids: CASSYAGGEYGYTF. CDR3 in DNA: TGTGCCAGCAGTTACGCAGGGGGCGAATATGGCTACACCTTC.

The chain uses TRBV20-1 and TRBJ2-1, with D perhaps TRBD2 (6 bases). The V end lost 3 bases, the J end lost 2 bases, and 11 bases lay between the germline ends. This CDR3 spans 14 amino acids. Germline-derived CDR1 and CDR2 are DFQATT and SNEGSKA (reference sequence). CDR3 in DNA: TGCAGTGCTAGTCTTAGCGGACCCTACAATGAGCAGTTCTTC. It codes for CSASLSGPYNEQFF.

The rearrangement joins TRBV7-9 to TRBJ2-3, with no clear D. Germline V gene sequence: CDR1 SEHNR, CDR2 FQNEAQ (reference sequence). This CDR3 is built from 14 residues. The V end was cut by 2 bases, the J end by 4 bases, with 10 bases between. The CDR3 here is CASSLPLAADTQYF. CDR3 in DNA: TGTGCCAGCAGCTTACCCTTAGCCGCAGATACGCAGTATTTT.

This rearrangement joins TRBV5-1 to TRBJ2-3, with D possibly being TRBD1 (6 bases). The V gene lost 5 bases and the J gene lost 2 bases, with 12 bases spanning the gap. CDR1 is SGHRS and CDR2 is YFSETQ in the germline V gene. The CDR3 has 14 amino acids. CDR3 sequence reads: CASRDSSTTDTQYF. The CDR3 region has the DNA TGCGCCAGCAGGGACAGCTCGACCACAGATACGCAGTATTTT. The whole variable domain, remainder taken from reference TRBV5-1 and TRBJ2-3, is KAGVTQTPRYLIKTRGQQVTLSCSPISGHRSVSWYQQTPGQGLQFLFEYFSETQRNKGNFPGRFSGRQFSNSRSEMNVSTLELGDSALYLCASRDSSTTDTQYFGPGTRLTVL.